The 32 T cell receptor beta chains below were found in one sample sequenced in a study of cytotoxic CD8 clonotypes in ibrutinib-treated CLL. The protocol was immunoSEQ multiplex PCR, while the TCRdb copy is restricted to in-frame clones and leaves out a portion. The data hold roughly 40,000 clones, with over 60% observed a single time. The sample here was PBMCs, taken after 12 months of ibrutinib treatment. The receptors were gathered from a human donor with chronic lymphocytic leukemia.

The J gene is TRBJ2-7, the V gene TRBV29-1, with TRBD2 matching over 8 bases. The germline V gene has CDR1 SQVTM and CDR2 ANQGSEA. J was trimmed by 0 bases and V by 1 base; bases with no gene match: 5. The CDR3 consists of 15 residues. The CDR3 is CSVEGVAGTSYEQYF. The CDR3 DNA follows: TGCAGCGTTGAAGGCGTAGCGGGAACCTCCTACGAGCAGTACTTC.

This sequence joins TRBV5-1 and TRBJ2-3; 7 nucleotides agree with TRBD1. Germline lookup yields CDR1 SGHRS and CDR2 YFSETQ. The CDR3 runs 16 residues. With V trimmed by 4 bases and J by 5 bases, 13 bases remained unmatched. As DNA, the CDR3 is TGCGCCAGCAGCATCCCCCGGGACAGTACTATAGATACGCAGTATTTT. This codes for CASSIPRDSTIDTQYF.

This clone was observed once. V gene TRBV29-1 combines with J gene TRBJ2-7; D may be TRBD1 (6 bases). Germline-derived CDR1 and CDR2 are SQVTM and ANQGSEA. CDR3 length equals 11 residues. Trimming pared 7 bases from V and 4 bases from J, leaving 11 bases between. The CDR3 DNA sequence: TGCAGCGCCGCGGACAGTTACGAGCAGTACTTC. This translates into CSAADSYEQYF.

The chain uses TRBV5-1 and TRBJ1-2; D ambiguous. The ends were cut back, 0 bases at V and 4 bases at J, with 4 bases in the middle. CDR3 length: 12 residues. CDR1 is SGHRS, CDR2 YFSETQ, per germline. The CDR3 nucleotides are TGCGCCAGCAGCTTGGAGGGCTATGGCTACACCTTC. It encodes CASSLEGYGYTF.

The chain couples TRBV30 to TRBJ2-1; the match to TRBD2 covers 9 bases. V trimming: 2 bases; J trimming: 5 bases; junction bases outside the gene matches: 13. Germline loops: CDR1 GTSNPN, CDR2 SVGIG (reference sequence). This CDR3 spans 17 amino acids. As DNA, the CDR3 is TGTGCCTGGAGTCGTCCCGGGACTAGCCGTACGAACAATGAGCAGTTCTTC. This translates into CAWSRPGTSRTNNEQFF.

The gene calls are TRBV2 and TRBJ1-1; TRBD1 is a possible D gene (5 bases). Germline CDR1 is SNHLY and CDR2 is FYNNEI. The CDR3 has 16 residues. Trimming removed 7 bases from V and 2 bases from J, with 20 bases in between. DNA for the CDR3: TGTGCCAGCACCCGGTGGGAGGGAGGGGTTAACACTGAAGCTTTCTTT. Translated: CASTRWEGGVNTEAFF.

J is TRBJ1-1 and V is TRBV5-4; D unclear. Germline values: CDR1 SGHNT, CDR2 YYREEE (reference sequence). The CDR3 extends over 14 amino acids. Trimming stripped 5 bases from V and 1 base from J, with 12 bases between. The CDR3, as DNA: TGTGCCAGCAGTCAAACCAGGTGGAACACTGAAGCTTTCTTT. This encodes CASSQTRWNTEAFF.

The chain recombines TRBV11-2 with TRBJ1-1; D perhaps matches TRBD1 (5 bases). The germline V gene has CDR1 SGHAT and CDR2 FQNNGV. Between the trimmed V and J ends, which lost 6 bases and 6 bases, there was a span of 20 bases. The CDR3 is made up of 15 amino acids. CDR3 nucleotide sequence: TGTGCCAGCAGTATAAGGGGAGGGCAGGCCTCTGAAGCTTTCTTT. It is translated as CASSIRGGQASEAFF.

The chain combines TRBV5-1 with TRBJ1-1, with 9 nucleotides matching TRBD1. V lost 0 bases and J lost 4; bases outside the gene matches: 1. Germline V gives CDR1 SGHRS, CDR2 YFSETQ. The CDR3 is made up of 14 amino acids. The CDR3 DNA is TGCGCCAGCAGCTTGGTACAGGGGGCCACTGAAGCTTTCTTT. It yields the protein CASSLVQGATEAFF. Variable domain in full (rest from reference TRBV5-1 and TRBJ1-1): KAGVTQTPRYLIKTRGQQVTLSCSPISGHRSVSWYQQTPGQGLQFLFEYFSETQRNKGNFPGRFSGRQFSNSRSEMNVSTLELGDSALYLCASSLVQGATEAFFGQGTRLTVV.

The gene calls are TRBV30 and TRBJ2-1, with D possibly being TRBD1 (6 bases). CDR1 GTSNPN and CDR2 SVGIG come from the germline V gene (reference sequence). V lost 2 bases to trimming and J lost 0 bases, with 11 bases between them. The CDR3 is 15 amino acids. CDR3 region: CAWSQGHSSYNEQFF. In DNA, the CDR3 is TGTGCCTGGAGTCAGGGACATAGCTCCTACAATGAGCAGTTCTTC.

The CDR3 loop is CASSVRDYTYEQYF. The CDR3 nucleotides read TGTGCCAGCAGCGTCCGGGACTATACCTACGAGCAGTACTTC. This chain uses TRBV9 with TRBJ2-7; 7 positions match TRBD2. The CDR3 totals 14 residues. Germline V CDR1 and CDR2: SGDLS, YYNGEE. V shed 2 bases and J 2 bases; nucleotides not matched to a gene: 4.

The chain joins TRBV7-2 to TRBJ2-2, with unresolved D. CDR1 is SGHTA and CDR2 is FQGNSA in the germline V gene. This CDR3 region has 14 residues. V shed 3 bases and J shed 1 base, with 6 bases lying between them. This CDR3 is CASSLRQNTGELFF. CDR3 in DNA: TGTGCCAGCAGCTTGAGACAGAACACCGGGGAGCTGTTTTTT.

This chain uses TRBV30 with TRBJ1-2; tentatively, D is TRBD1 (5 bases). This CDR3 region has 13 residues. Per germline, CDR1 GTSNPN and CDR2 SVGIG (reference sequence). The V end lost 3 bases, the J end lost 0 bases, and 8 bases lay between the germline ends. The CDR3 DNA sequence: TGTGCCTGGAGAGACAGAGCTAACTATGGCTACACCTTC. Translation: CAWRDRANYGYTF.

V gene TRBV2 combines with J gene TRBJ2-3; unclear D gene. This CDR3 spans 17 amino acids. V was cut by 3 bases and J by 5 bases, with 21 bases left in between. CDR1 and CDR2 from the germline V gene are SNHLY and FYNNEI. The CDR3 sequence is CASSESLTGYIRDTQYF. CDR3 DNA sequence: TGTGCCAGCAGTGAGTCCTTGACGGGCTATATCCGAGATACGCAGTATTTT.

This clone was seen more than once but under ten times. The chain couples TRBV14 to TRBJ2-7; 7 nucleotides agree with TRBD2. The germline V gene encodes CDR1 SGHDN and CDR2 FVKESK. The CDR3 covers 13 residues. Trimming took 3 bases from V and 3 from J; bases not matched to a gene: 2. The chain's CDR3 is CASSQREYYEQYF. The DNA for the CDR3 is TGTGCCAGCAGCCAGCGGGAGTACTACGAGCAGTACTTC.

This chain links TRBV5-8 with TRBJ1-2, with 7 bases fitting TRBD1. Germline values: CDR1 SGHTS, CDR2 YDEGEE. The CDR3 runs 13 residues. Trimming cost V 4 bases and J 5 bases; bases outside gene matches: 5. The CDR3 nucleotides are TGTGCCAGCAGCACAGGGGACCAATATGGCTACACCTTC. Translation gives CASSTGDQYGYTF.

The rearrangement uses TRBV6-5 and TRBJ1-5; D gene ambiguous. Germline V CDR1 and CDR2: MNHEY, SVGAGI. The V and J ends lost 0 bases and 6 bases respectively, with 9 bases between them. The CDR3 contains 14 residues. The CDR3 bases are TGTGCCAGCAGTTACTCGCGGTCGATTCAGCCCCAGCATTTT. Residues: CASSYSRSIQPQHF.

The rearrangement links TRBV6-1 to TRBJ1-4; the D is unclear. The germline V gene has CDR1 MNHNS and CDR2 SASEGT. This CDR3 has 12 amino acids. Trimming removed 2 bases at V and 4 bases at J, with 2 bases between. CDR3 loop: CASSELNEKLFF. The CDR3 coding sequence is TGTGCCAGCAGTGAACTTAATGAAAAACTGTTTTTT.

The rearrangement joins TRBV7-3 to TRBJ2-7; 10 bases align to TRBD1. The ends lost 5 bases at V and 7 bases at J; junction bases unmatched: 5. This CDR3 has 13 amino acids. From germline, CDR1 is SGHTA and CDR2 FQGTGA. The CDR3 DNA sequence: TGTGCCAGCAGCCGCGGGACAGGGGATGAGCAGTACTTC. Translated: CASSRGTGDEQYF.

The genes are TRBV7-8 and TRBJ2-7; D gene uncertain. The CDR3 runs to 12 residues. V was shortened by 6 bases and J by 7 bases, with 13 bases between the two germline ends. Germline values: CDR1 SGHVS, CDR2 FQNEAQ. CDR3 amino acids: CASSSWGLEQYF. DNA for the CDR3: TGTGCCAGCAGTTCATGGGGATTGGAGCAGTACTTC.

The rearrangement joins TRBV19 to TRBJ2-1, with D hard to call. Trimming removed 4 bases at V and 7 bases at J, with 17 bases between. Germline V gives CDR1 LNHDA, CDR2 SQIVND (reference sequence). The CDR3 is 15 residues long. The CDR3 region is CASSTGLNGRNEQFF. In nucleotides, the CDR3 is TGTGCCAGTAGTACAGGATTGAACGGCAGGAATGAGCAGTTCTTC.

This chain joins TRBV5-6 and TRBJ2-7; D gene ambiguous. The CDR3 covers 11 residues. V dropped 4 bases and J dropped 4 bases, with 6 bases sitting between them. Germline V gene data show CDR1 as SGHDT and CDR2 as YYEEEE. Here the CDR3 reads CASSGFYEQYF. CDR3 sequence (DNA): TGTGCCAGCAGCGGATTTTACGAGCAGTACTTC.

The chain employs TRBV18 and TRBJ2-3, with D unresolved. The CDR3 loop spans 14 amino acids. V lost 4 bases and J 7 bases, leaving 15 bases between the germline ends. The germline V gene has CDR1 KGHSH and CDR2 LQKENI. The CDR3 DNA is TGTGCCAGCTCACGAGAGAACGGGCTAAATACGCAGTATTTT. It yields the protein CASSRENGLNTQYF.

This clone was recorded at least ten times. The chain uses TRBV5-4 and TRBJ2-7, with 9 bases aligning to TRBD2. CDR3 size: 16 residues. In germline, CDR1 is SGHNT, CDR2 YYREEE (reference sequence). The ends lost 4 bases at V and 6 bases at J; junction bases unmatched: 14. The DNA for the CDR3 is TGTGCCAGCAGCCAAGATGGTGCGGGAGGGATGAGCGAGCAGTACTTC. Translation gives CASSQDGAGGMSEQYF. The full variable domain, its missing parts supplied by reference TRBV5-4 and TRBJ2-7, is ETGVTQSPTHLIKTRGQQVTLRCSSQSGHNTVSWYQQALGQGPQFIFQYYREEENGRGNFPPRFSGLQFPNYSSELNVNALELDDSALYLCASSQDGAGGMSEQYFGPGTRLTVT.

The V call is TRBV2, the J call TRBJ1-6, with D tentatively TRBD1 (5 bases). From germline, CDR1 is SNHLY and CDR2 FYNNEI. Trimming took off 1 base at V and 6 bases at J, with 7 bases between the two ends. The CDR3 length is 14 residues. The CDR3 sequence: CASSEEGVNSPLHF. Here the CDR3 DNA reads TGTGCCAGCAGTGAAGAAGGGGTTAATTCACCCCTCCACTTT.

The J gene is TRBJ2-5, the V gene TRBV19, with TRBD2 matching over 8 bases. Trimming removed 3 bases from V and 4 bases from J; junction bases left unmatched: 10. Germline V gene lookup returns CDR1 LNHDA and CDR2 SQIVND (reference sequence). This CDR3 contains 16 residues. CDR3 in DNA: TGTGCCAGTAGTATTTCGGCGGGAGGCATCGGAGAGACCCAGTACTTC. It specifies CASSISAGGIGETQYF.

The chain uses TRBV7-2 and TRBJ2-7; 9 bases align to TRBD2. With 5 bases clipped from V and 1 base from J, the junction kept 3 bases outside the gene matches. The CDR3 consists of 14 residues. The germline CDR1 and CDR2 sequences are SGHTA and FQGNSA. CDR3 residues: CASSPSGASYEQYF. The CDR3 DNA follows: TGTGCCAGCAGCCCTAGCGGGGCGTCCTACGAGCAGTACTTC.

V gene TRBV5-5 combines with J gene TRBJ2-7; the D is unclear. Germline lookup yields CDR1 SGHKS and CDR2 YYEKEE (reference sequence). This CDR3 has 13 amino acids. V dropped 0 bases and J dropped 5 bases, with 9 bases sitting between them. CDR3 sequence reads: CASSLAPFDEQYF. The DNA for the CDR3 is TGTGCCAGCAGCTTGGCCCCCTTTGACGAGCAGTACTTC.

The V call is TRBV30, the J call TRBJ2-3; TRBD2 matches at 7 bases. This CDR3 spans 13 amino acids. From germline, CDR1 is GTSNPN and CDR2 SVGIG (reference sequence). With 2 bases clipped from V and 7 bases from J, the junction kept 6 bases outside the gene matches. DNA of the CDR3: TGTGCCTGGAGTCCGAACGGGGGGAATACGCAGTATTTT. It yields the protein CAWSPNGGNTQYF.

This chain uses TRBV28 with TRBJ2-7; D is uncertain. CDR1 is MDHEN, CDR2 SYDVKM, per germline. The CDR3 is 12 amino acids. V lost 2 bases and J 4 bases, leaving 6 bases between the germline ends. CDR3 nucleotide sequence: TGTGCCAGCAGTTTAAGTGAGTACGAGCAGTACTTC. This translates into CASSLSEYEQYF.

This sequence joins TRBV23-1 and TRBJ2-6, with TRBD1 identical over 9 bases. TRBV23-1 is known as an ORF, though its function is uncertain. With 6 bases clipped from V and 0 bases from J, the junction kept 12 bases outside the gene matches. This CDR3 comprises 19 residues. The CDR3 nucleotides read TGCGCCAGCAGATACAGGGGGCCCATCCACAACTCTGGGGCCAACGTCCTGACTTTC. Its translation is CASRYRGPIHNSGANVLTF.

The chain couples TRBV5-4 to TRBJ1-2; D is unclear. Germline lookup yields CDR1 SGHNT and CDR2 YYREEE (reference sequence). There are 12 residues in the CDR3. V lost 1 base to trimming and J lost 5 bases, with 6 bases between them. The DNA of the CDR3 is TGTGCCAGCAGCTTGCCCGGGTATGGCTACACCTTC. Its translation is CASSLPGYGYTF.